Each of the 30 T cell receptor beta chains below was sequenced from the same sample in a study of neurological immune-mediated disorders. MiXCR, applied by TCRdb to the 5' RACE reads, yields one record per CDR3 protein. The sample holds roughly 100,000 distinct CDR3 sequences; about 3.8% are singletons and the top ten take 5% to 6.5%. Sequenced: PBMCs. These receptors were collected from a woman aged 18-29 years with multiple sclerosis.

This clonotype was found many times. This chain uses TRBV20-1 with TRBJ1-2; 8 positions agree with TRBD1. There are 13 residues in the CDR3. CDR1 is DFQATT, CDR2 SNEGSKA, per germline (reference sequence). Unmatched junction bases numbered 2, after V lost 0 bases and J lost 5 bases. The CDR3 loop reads CSARETGEYGYTF. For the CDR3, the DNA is TGCAGTGCTAGAGAGACAGGGGAGTATGGCTACACCTTC.

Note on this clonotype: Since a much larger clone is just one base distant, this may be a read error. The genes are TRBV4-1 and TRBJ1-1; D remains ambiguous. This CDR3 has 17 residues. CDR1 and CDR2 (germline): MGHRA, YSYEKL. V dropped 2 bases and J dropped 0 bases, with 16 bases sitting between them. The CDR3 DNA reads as TGCGCCAGCAGCCAAAATAGTGGAGGACGGCTGAACACTGAAGCTTTCTTT. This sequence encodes CASSQNSGGRLNTEAFF.

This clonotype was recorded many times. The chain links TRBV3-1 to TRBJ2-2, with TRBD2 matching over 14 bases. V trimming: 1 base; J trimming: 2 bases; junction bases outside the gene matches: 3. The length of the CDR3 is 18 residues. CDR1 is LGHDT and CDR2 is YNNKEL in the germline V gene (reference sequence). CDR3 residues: CASSQATSGGANTGELFF. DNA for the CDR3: TGTGCCAGCAGCCAAGCGACTAGCGGGGGGGCAAACACCGGGGAGCTGTTTTTT.

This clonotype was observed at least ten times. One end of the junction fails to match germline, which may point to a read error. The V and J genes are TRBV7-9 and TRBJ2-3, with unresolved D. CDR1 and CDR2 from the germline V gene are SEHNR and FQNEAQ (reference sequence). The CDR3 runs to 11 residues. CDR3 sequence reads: CASSRTDAQYF. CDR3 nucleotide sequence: TGTGCCAGCAGTCGCACAGATGCGCAGTATTTT.

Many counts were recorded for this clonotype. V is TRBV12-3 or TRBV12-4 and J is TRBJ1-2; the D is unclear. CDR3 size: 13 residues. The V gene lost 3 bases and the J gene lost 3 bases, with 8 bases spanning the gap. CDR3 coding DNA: TGTGCCAGCAGTTTTTTACCATACTATGGCTACACCTTC. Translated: CASSFLPYYGYTF.

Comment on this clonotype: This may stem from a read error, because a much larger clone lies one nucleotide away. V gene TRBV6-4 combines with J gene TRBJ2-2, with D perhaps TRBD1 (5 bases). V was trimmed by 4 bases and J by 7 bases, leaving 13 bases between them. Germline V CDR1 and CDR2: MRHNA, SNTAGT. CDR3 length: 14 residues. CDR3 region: CASSVGQANGELFF. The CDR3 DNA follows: TGTGCCAGCAGTGTGGGGCAGGCCAACGGGGAGCTGTTTTTT.

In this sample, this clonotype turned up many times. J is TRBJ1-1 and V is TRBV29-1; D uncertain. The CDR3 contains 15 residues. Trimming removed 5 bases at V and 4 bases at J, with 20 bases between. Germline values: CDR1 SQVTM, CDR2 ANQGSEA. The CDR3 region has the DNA TGCAGCGTTTGCGCGGATCCCACTGTGGGCACTGAAGCTTTCTTT. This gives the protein CSVCADPTVGTEAFF. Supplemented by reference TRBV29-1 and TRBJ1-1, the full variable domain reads SAVISQKPSRDICQRGTSLTIQCQVDSQVTMMFWYRQQPGQSLTLIATANQGSEATYESGFVIDKFPISRPNLTFSTLTVSNMSPEDSSIYLCSVCADPTVGTEAFFGQGTRLTVV.

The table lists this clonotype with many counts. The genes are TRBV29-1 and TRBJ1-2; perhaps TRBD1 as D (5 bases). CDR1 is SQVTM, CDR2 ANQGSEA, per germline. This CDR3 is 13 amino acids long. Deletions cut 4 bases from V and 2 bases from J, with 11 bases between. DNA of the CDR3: TGCAGCGTTGGCCAGGGAGGCAACTATGGCTACACCTTC. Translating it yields CSVGQGGNYGYTF. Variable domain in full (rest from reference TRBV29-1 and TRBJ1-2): SAVISQKPSRDICQRGTSLTIQCQVDSQVTMMFWYRQQPGQSLTLIATANQGSEATYESGFVIDKFPISRPNLTFSTLTVSNMSPEDSSIYLCSVGQGGNYGYTFGSGTRLTVV.

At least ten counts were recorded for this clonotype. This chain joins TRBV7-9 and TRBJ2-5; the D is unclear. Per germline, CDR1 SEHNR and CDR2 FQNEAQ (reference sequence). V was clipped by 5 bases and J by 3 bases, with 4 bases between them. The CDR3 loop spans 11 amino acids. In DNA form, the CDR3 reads TGTGCCAGCAGCAGGGAAGAGACCCAGTACTTC. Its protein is CASSREETQYF.

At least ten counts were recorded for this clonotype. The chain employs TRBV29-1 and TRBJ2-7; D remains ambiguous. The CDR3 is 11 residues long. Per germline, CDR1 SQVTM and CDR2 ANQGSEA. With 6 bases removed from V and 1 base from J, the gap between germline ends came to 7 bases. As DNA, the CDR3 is TGCAGCGTGAGACTGTCCTACGAGCAGTACTTC. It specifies CSVRLSYEQYF.

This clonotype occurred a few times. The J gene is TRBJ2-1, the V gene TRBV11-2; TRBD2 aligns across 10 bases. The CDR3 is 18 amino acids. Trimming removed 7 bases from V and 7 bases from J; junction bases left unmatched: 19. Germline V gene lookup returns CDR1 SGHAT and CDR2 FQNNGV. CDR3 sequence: CASTQTGGASGSRNEQFF. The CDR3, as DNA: TGTGCCAGCACGCAGACGGGGGGGGCTAGCGGGAGCAGGAATGAGCAGTTCTTC.

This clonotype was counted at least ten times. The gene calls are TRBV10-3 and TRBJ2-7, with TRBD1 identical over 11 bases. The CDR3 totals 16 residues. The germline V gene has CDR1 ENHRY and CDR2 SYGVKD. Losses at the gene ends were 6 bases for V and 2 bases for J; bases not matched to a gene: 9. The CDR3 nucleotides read TGTGCCATCAGGGGCCTCCCGGGACAGGGGGCCTACGAGCAGTACTTC. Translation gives CAIRGLPGQGAYEQYF.

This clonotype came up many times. The CDR3 sequence: CASSALGASEQYF. The CDR3 nucleotides are TGTGCCAGCAGCGCTTTGGGGGCTAGTGAGCAGTACTTC. The V call is TRBV28, the J call TRBJ2-7; the D gene is possibly TRBD1 (6 bases). This CDR3 spans 13 amino acids. Germline CDR1 is MDHEN and CDR2 is SYDVKM. V lost 6 bases and J 7 bases, leaving 16 bases between the germline ends.

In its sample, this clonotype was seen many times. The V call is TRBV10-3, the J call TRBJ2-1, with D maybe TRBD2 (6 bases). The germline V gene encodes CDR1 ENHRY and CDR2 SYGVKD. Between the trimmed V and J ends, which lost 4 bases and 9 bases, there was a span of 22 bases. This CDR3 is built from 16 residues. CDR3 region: CAISVSRGWGDGEQFF. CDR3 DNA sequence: TGTGCCATCAGTGTCTCACGGGGATGGGGGGACGGTGAGCAGTTCTTC.

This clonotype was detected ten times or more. The CDR3 is CASSFGNEQFF. CDR3 coding DNA: TGTGCCAGCAGCTTCGGGAATGAGCAGTTCTTC. The chain joins TRBV11-2 to TRBJ2-1; D remains ambiguous. The germline V and J ends were trimmed by 3 bases and 7 bases, with 4 bases remaining between them. The CDR3 is made up of 11 amino acids. Germline lookup yields CDR1 SGHAT and CDR2 FQNNGV. Based on the CDR3 plus reference TRBV11-2 and TRBJ2-1, the full variable domain is EAGVAQSPRYKIIEKRQSVAFWCNPISGHATLYWYQQILGQGPKLLIQFQNNGVVDDSQLPKDRFSAERLKGVDSTLKIQPAKLEDSAVYLCASSFGNEQFFGPGTRLTVL.

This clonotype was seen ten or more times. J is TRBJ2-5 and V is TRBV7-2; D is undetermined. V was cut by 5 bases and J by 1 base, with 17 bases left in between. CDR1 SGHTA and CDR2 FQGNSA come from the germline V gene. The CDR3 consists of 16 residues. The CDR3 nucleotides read TGTGCCAGCAGCGCCATTTCCGCTCGTACCCAAGAGACCCAGTACTTC. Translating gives CASSAISARTQETQYF.

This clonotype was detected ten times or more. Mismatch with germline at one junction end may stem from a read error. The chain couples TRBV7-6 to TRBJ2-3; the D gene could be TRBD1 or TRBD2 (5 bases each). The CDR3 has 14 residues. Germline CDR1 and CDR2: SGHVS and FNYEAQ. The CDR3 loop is CASSFPGTAHTQYF. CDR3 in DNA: TGCGCCAGCAGCTTCCCGGGGACGGCGCATACGCAGTATTTT.

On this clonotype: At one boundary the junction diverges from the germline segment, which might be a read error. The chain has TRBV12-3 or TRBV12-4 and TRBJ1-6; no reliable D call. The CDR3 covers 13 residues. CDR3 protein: CASSVFGNSHLHF. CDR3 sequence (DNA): TGTGCCAGCTCGGTGTTCGGTAATTCACACCTCCACTTT.

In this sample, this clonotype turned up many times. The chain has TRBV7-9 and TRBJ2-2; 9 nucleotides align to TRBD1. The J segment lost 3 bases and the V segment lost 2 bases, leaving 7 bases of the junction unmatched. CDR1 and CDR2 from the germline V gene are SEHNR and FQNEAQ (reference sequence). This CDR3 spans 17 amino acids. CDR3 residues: CASSLSGTGTDTGELFF. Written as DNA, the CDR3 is TGTGCCAGCAGCTTATCCGGGACAGGGACTGACACCGGGGAGCTGTTTTTT.

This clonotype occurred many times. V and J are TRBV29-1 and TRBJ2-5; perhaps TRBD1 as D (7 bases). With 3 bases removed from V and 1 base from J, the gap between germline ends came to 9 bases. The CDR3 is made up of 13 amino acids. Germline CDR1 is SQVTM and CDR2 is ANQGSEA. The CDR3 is CSVDQGGQETQYF. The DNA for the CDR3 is TGCAGCGTTGACCAGGGGGGCCAAGAGACCCAGTACTTC. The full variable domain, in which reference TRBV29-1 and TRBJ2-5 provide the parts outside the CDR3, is SAVISQKPSRDICQRGTSLTIQCQVDSQVTMMFWYRQQPGQSLTLIATANQGSEATYESGFVIDKFPISRPNLTFSTLTVSNMSPEDSSIYLCSVDQGGQETQYFGPGTRLLVL.

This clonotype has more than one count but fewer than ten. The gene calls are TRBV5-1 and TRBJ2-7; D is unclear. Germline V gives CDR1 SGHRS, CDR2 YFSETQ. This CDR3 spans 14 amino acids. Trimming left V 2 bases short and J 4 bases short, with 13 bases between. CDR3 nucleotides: TGCGCCAGCAGCTTCTTTCCGGGTTCGTACGAGCAGTACTTC. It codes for CASSFFPGSYEQYF.

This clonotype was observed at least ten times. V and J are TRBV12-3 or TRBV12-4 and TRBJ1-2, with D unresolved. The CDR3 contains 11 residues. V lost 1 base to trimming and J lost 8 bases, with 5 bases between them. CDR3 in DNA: TGTGCCAGCAGTTTAGGGTGGGGCTACACCTTC. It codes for CASSLGWGYTF.

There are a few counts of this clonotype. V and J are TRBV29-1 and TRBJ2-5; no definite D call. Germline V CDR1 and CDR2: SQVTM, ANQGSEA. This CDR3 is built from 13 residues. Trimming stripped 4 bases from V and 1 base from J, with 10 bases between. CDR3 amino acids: CSVGWRPQETQYF. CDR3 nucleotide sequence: TGCAGCGTTGGGTGGCGGCCCCAAGAGACCCAGTACTTC. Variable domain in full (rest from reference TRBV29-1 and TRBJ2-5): SAVISQKPSRDICQRGTSLTIQCQVDSQVTMMFWYRQQPGQSLTLIATANQGSEATYESGFVIDKFPISRPNLTFSTLTVSNMSPEDSSIYLCSVGWRPQETQYFGPGTRLLVL.

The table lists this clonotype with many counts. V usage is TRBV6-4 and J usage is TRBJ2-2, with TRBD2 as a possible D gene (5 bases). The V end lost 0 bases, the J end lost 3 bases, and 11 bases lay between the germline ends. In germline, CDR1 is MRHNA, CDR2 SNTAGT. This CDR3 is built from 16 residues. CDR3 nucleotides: TGTGCCAGCAGTGACTCCAACGGGGTCTACACCGGGGAGCTGTTTTTT. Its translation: CASSDSNGVYTGELFF.

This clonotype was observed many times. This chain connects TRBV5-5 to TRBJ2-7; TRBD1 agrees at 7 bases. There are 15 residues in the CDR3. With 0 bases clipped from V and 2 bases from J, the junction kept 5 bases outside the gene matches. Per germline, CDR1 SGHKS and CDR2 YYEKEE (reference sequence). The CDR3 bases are TGTGCCAGCAGCTTGGGGACAGGCCAAACCTACGAGCAGTACTTC. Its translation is CASSLGTGQTYEQYF.

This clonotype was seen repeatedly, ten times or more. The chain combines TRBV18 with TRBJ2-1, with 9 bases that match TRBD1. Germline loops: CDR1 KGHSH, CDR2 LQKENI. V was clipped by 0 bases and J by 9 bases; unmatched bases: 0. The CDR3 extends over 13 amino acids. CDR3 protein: CASSPPGQGEQFF. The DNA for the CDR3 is TGTGCCAGCTCACCACCGGGACAGGGTGAGCAGTTCTTC.

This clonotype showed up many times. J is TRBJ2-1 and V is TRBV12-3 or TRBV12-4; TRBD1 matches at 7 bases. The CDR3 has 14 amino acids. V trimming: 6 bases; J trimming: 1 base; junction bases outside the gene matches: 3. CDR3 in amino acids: CASRPGGSYNEQFF. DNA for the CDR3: TGTGCCAGCAGACCAGGGGGATCCTACAATGAGCAGTTCTTC.

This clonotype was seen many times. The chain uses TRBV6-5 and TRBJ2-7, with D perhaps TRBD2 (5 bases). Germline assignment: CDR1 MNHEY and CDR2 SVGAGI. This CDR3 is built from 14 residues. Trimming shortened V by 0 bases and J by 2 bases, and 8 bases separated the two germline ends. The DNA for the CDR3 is TGTGCCAGCAGTTACTCACGGGGTCCCTACGAGCAGTACTTC. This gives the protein CASSYSRGPYEQYF.

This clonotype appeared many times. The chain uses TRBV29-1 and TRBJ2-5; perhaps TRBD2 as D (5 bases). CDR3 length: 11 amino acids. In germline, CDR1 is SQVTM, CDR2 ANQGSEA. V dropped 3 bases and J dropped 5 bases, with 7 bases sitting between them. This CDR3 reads CSVEDWETQYF. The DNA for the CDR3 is TGCAGCGTTGAGGACTGGGAGACCCAGTACTTC.

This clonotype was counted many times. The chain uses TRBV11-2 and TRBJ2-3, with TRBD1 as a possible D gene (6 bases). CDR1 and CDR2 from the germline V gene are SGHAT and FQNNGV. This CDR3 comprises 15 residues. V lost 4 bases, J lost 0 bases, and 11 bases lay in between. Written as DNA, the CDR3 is TGTGCCAGCAGCTCAAGGACAGCTAGCACAGATACGCAGTATTTT. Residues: CASSSRTASTDTQYF.